This is a list of T cell receptor beta chains from one sample in a study of healthy donors' naive CD4 and CD8 T cells. TCRdb independently ran MiXCR on the reads; one entry per CDR3 protein. The sample carries approximately 180,000 distinct CDR3 sequences, about 74% recorded once. Sequenced: naive CD4+ and CD8+ T cells sorted from blood, pooled from several donors. Receptors originate from a pool of human donors in good health; the sample pools cells from several healthy donors. Both conserved end residues are part of each CDR3.

length	J	V	CDR3
13	TRBJ2-3	TRBV24-1	CATSDIRDSPQYF
18	TRBJ2-1	TRBV29-1	CSVEINLAGAPPGSEQFF
15	TRBJ2-5	TRBV4-2	CASSQDRAVFETQYF
13	TRBJ2-3	TRBV2	CASSGATRDTQYF
14	TRBJ1-5	TRBV30	CAWSQSMGAQPQHF
11	TRBJ2-7	TRBV29-1	CSVAGAYEQYF
14	TRBJ2-1	TRBV20-1	CSARGPGSYNEQFF
15	TRBJ2-3	TRBV11-2	CASSSHRRGTDTQYF
14	TRBJ2-5	TRBV12-3/TRBV12-4	CASSFPGPEETQYF
19	TRBJ2-1	TRBV19	CASSMTSGGPPLSYNEQFF
16	TRBJ1-6	TRBV7-2	CASSSVWQESNSPLHF
13	TRBJ2-7	TRBV6-5	CASKGTVSYEQYF
15	TRBJ1-1	TRBV29-1	CSVKKEEIPNTEAFF
15	TRBJ1-3	TRBV6-5	CASSYGPSSGNTIYF
12	TRBJ1-3	TRBV29-1	CSVGGNRNTIYF
15	TRBJ2-7	TRBV29-1	CSVEGLRDRGYEQYF